A single sample gave rise to the 27 T cell receptor beta chains below, sequenced in a study of shared clonotypes between healthy human individuals. Sequenced by immunoSEQ multiplex PCR; TCRdb stores in-frame clones only, minus some. The sample lists 2.3 million or so clones, 90% to 95% occurring once. The specimen was naive CD4+ T cells from PBMCs. Regarding subset: CD45RA+ positively selected. These receptors originate from a man aged 18 to 29 in good health. Some clones in this sample may be carry-over from other donors' samples.

This chain connects TRBV18 to TRBJ2-7; D is possibly TRBD1 (5 bases). The CDR3 spans 14 residues. Germline V gives CDR1 KGHSH, CDR2 LQKENI. Trimming stripped 2 bases from V and 2 bases from J, with 10 bases between. For the CDR3, the DNA is TGTGCCAGCTCACCAAGACAGCTCCCCTACGAGCAGTACTTC. It translates to CASSPRQLPYEQYF.

This clone was counted a single time. The chain employs TRBV9 and TRBJ2-7; TRBD1 matches 10 bases. CDR1 and CDR2 (germline): SGDLS, YYNGEE. CDR3 length: 15 residues. The V gene end was trimmed by 2 bases and the J gene end by 3 bases; junction bases not matched to a gene: 5. The CDR3 sequence is CASSVHRDRGYEQYF. Here the CDR3 DNA reads TGTGCCAGCAGCGTTCACCGGGACAGGGGCTACGAGCAGTACTTC.

To note about this clone: The junction differs from germline at one of its ends, possibly a read error. The chain uses TRBV30 and TRBJ1-2; D is perhaps TRBD1 (5 bases). Germline V lookup: CDR1 GTSNPN, CDR2 SVGIG (reference sequence). CDR3 length: 12 residues. The CDR3 is CACILVGVRRAF. Written as DNA, the CDR3 is TGTGCCTGTATTTTAGTAGGGGTCCGGCGCGCCTTC.

The V call is TRBV28, the J call TRBJ1-1; no definite D call. In germline, CDR1 is MDHEN, CDR2 SYDVKM. Deletions cut 9 bases from V and 4 bases from J, with 21 bases between. The CDR3 contains 15 residues. CDR3 coding DNA: TGTGCCAGTATCGAACCGGGCCCCAGGAGCACTGAAGCTTTCTTT. The encoded protein is CASIEPGPRSTEAFF.

This chain joins TRBV11-2 and TRBJ2-5; D is unresolved. This CDR3 region has 15 residues. Trimming took 4 bases from V and 2 from J, leaving 14 bases between them. The germline gives CDR1 SGHAT, CDR2 FQNNGV. CDR3 loop: CASSSARTSQETQYF. As DNA, the CDR3 is TGTGCCAGCAGCTCAGCCAGAACAAGTCAAGAGACCCAGTACTTC.

This clone was detected once. V usage is TRBV4-3 and J usage is TRBJ2-5; possibly TRBD2 for D (7 bases). Matching the DNA end better, TRBJ2-7 makes the J call doubtful. The CDR3 is 13 amino acids. Germline V gene lookup returns CDR1 LGHNA and CDR2 YSLEER. CDR3 in DNA: TGCGCCAGCAGCCGGGGGAGGGGGGACGAGCAGTACTTC. Residues: CASSRGRGDEQYF.

The chain couples TRBV28 to TRBJ2-7, with 9 nucleotides matching TRBD2. Germline V CDR1 and CDR2: MDHEN, SYDVKM. The CDR3 extends over 19 amino acids. Trimming cost V 3 bases and J 2 bases; bases outside gene matches: 17. The CDR3 region has the DNA TGTGCCAGCAGTTTGTCGGGGAACTCAGGACTAGCGCTTGCCTACGAGCAGTACTTC. Translating it yields CASSLSGNSGLALAYEQYF.

The chain combines TRBV25-1 with TRBJ2-3, with a tentative D call TRBD1 (7 bases). Germline CDR1 MGHDK, CDR2 SYGVNS. The CDR3 spans 13 residues. Trimming left V 6 bases short and J 6 bases short, with 13 bases between. CDR3 bases: TGTGCCAGCAGCGCGACAGGGAGGGATACGCAGTATTTT. It codes for CASSATGRDTQYF. Full variable domain (rest looked up from reference TRBV25-1 and TRBJ2-3): EADIYQTPRYLVIGTGKKITLECSQTMGHDKMYWYQQDPGMELHLIHYSYGVNSTEKGDLSSESTVSRIRTEHFPLTLESARPSHTSQYLCASSATGRDTQYFGPGTRLTVL.

The chain carries TRBV27 and TRBJ1-1; D possibly corresponds to TRBD1 (6 bases). With 5 bases removed from V and 3 bases from J, the gap between germline ends came to 13 bases. CDR1 and CDR2 (germline): MNHEY, SMNVEV (reference sequence). CDR3 size: 14 residues. CDR3 nucleotide sequence: TGTGCCAGCAGTGTCGGGGGCGCAGACACTGAAGCTTTCTTT. This sequence encodes CASSVGGADTEAFF.

Of note for this clone: Other DNA sequences in the same sample also yield this CDR3. The chain recombines TRBV7-9 with TRBJ2-2; D might be TRBD1 (6 bases). The CDR3 is 12 amino acids. Trimming removed 4 bases from V and 6 bases from J, with 6 bases in between. Germline assignment: CDR1 SEHNR and CDR2 FQNEAQ (reference sequence). The CDR3 DNA reads TGTGCCAGCAGCTCAGGGGCCGGGGAGCTGTTTTTT. The encoded protein is CASSSGAGELFF.

This clone was detected only a few times. The chain joins TRBV28 to TRBJ1-1, with D hard to call. CDR1 is MDHEN and CDR2 is SYDVKM in the germline V gene. The CDR3 has 11 residues. Trimming took 5 bases from V and 3 from J, leaving 4 bases between them. This CDR3 is CASSTDTEAFF. The CDR3 region has the DNA TGTGCCAGCAGTACAGACACTGAAGCTTTCTTT.

The chain links TRBV28 to TRBJ1-2; D is possibly TRBD1 (6 bases). Germline V gives CDR1 MDHEN, CDR2 SYDVKM. This CDR3 is built from 14 residues. V was cut by 2 bases and J by 7 bases, with 14 bases left in between. The CDR3 DNA sequence: TGTGCCAGCAGTTTAACCTCCAGGGGCGGTGGCTACACCTTC. This gives the protein CASSLTSRGGGYTF.

To note about this clone: Other nucleotide sequences from this sample produce the same CDR3. Written as DNA, the CDR3 is TGTGCCAGCAAAAGGGGAAACTATGGCTACACCTTC. This encodes CASKRGNYGYTF. V gene TRBV6-5 combines with J gene TRBJ1-2, with D tentatively TRBD1 (5 bases). Germline CDR1 MNHEY, CDR2 SVGAGI. This CDR3 is built from 12 residues. V lost 7 bases, J lost 2 bases, and 8 bases lay in between.

The chain recombines TRBV7-8 with TRBJ1-1; 7 nucleotides line up with TRBD1. The V and J ends lost 8 bases and 5 bases, in that order; junction bases with no gene match: 14. The CDR3 spans 15 residues. Germline V gene data show CDR1 as SGHVS and CDR2 as FQNEAQ. CDR3 amino acids: CASQNGQVLETEAFF. In DNA form, the CDR3 reads TGTGCCAGCCAAAACGGACAGGTTCTGGAGACTGAAGCTTTCTTT.

This chain connects TRBV19 to TRBJ2-2, with D maybe TRBD2 (6 bases). CDR3 size: 14 residues. Germline-derived CDR1 and CDR2 are LNHDA and SQIVND (reference sequence). The V end was cut by 3 bases, the J end by 7 bases, with 12 bases between. The CDR3 nucleotides read TGTGCCAGTAGTATTATTGGGGGAGGCGGGGAGCTGTTTTTT. Its translation: CASSIIGGGGELFF.

This clone was recorded only once. The V gene is TRBV15, the J gene TRBJ1-2; no clear D gene. This CDR3 region has 14 residues. Germline assignment: CDR1 LNHNV and CDR2 YYDKDF (reference sequence). V dropped 1 base and J dropped 0 bases, with 6 bases sitting between them. The CDR3 sequence: CATSRVAANYGYTF. CDR3 sequence (DNA): TGTGCCACCAGCAGAGTAGCAGCTAACTATGGCTACACCTTC.

This chain connects TRBV5-4 to TRBJ2-5, with D uncertain. CDR1 is SGHNT, CDR2 YYREEE, per germline (reference sequence). Trimming took off 4 bases at V and 5 bases at J, with 15 bases between the two ends. This CDR3 is built from 14 residues. CDR3 region: CASSDAKGHETQYF. In DNA, the CDR3 is TGTGCCAGCAGCGACGCTAAAGGGCACGAGACCCAGTACTTC.

The chain recombines TRBV6-5 with TRBJ2-3; D is uncertain. This CDR3 is built from 15 residues. Trimming stripped 0 bases from V and 0 bases from J, with 7 bases between. Germline values: CDR1 MNHEY, CDR2 SVGAGI. The CDR3 bases are TGTGCCAGCAGTTACTCTCGGTCCAGCACAGATACGCAGTATTTT. Translation gives CASSYSRSSTDTQYF.

The genes are TRBV28 and TRBJ1-4, with 8 bases that match TRBD1. The CDR3 contains 15 residues. The germline V gene encodes CDR1 MDHEN and CDR2 SYDVKM. The J segment lost 0 bases and the V segment lost 6 bases, leaving 3 bases of the junction unmatched. CDR3 nucleotides: TGTGCCAGCAGACCAGGGGGCCCAACTAATGAAAAACTGTTTTTT. This translates into CASRPGGPTNEKLFF.

The chain has TRBV4-1 and TRBJ1-6; D call uncertain. V lost 5 bases and J 14 bases, leaving 22 bases between the germline ends. Germline CDR1 MGHRA, CDR2 YSYEKL. The CDR3 runs to 15 residues. CDR3 sequence: CASSSAGRGEGALHF. In DNA form, the CDR3 reads TGCGCCAGCAGCTCAGCCGGACGGGGAGAGGGAGCCCTCCACTTT.

V is TRBV28 and J is TRBJ2-1, with D unclear. The CDR3 extends over 12 amino acids. Deletions cut 8 bases from V and 1 base from J, with 6 bases between. In germline, CDR1 is MDHEN, CDR2 SYDVKM. The CDR3 spells CASAFSYNEQFF. CDR3 sequence (DNA): TGTGCCAGCGCATTTTCCTACAATGAGCAGTTCTTC.

V gene TRBV12-5 combines with J gene TRBJ2-3; no firm D call. The V gene lost 0 bases and the J gene lost 5 bases, with 6 bases spanning the gap. This CDR3 spans 13 amino acids. Per the germline V gene, CDR1 is LGHNT and CDR2 is FRNRAP. The CDR3 spells CASGLVPEDTQYF. The CDR3 region has the DNA TGTGCTAGTGGTTTGGTTCCAGAAGATACGCAGTATTTT.

This sequence joins TRBV28 and TRBJ2-2; 7 bases line up with TRBD1. The CDR3 totals 15 residues. In germline, CDR1 is MDHEN, CDR2 SYDVKM. J gave up 6 bases and V 5 bases, and 9 bases lay outside the gene matches. Here the CDR3 reads CASSLYSTGSGELFF. CDR3 DNA: TGTGCCAGCAGTCTTTACTCGACAGGGTCCGGGGAGCTGTTTTTT.

This CDR3 reads CASREGGYTEAFF. The CDR3 nucleotides read TGTGCCAGCCGAGAGGGGGGCTACACTGAAGCTTTCTTT. This chain uses TRBV2 with TRBJ1-1; D might be TRBD1 (6 bases). There are 13 residues in the CDR3. Trimming removed 8 bases at V and 3 bases at J, with 13 bases between. Germline CDR1 SNHLY, CDR2 FYNNEI.

V is TRBV28 and J is TRBJ2-1, with TRBD2 matching over 8 bases. After removal of 4 bases from V and 4 bases from J, the junction contained 12 bases not matched to a gene. CDR3 length: 17 residues. The germline V gene has CDR1 MDHEN and CDR2 SYDVKM. CDR3 DNA: TGTGCCAGCAGTTCGCCAGTAGCGGGACCCTCTTACAATGAGCAGTTCTTC. Its translation: CASSSPVAGPSYNEQFF.

This sequence joins TRBV7-3 and TRBJ2-1; 10 nucleotides align to TRBD1. Germline V gene sequence: CDR1 SGHTA, CDR2 FQGTGA. The CDR3 has 14 residues. V shed 5 bases, J shed 8 bases, and the junction held 6 bases outside the gene matches. CDR3: CASSPRQGADEQFF. For the CDR3, the DNA is TGTGCCAGCAGCCCCCGACAGGGGGCAGATGAGCAGTTCTTC.

The rearrangement links TRBV11-3 to TRBJ2-1, with TRBD2 matching 9 bases. The CDR3 length is 15 residues. V lost 0 bases and J lost 7; bases outside the gene matches: 4. CDR1 SGHNT and CDR2 YENEEA come from the germline V gene. CDR3 coding DNA: TGTGCCAGCAGCTTAGATGCTAGCGGGATGAATGAGCAGTTCTTC. Protein sequence: CASSLDASGMNEQFF. Filled out from reference TRBV11-3 and TRBJ2-1, the complete variable domain reads EAGVVQSPRYKIIEKKQPVAFWCNPISGHNTLYWYLQNLGQGPELLIRYENEEAVDDSQLPKDRFSAERLKGVDSTLKIQPAELGDSAVYLCASSLDASGMNEQFFGPGTRLTVL.